This T cell receptor (beta chain) was retrieved from a study of beta chain features in type 1 diabetes. Whole-study context: All samples combined gave 107,917,701 sorted cells for examination.

Expressed TCRB transcripts got sequenced, as all isolated RNA was reverse transcribed. Method: immunoSEQ multiplex PCR; TCRdb's copy keeps in-frame clones and lacks some. The profile covers under 500,000 clones, with approximately 28% appearing a single time and almost 0.065% taken by the ten largest. Sampling consisted of one heparinised blood draw per donor, averaging approximately 100 mL. Researchers reported sorting CD4+ naive, central memory, regulatory and stem cell-like memory cells via CD45RO/CCR7/CD25/CD127/CD95/CD27. The germline V gene has CDR1 SGHVS and CDR2 FQNEAQ. V was clipped by 5 bases and J by 9 bases, with 19 bases between them. The CDR3 covers 14 residues.

The receptor comes from a man aged 18-30 years in good health. The chain joins TRBV7-8 to TRBJ2-5, with a weak D call TRBD2 (6 bases). The sample was naive CD4+ T cells from blood. The CDR3 coding sequence is TGTGCCAGCAGCCCCCAGCGGTTCAGGGAGGCCCAGTACTTC. Residues: CASSPQRFREAQYF.